A selection of T cell receptor beta chains follows, all from one sample in a study of blood T cell repertoires in COVID-19. Assay: immunoSEQ multiplex PCR; the TCRdb copy retains only in-frame clones and omits some. The table shows about 54,000 clones, with around nine tenths occurring only once. The material sequenced was peripheral blood. The receptor set was obtained from a woman between 40 and 55 years old with active COVID-19. Both conserved end residues are part of each CDR3. The D gene is left open where the match is weak. Some rows mark clone size as missing; the rest say once, few, many or name a class of expanded clone.

>TRBV18|TRBD2|TRBJ2-3|-
TGTGCCAGCTCAACGGGACTAGCAGAAGATACGCAGTATTTT
CASSTGLAEDTQYF
>TRBV6-1|TRBD1|TRBJ1-2|-
TGTGCCAGCAGTGAAGCTTTTATACAGGGGGCTAACTATGGCTACACCTTC
CASSEAFIQGANYGYTF
>TRBV5-5|TRBD2|TRBJ2-7|-
TGTGCCAGCAGCTTGGAAGGCCTAGCGGGGAGCGAGCAGTACTTC
CASSLEGLAGSEQYF
>TRBV27|-|TRBJ1-1|-
TGTGCCAGCAGTTTCCAGGGGCGCGTAATGAACACTGAAGCTTTCTTT
CASSFQGRVMNTEAFF
>TRBV6-5|-|TRBJ1-1|-
TGTGCCAGCAGTACACAACTGAACACTGAAGCTTTCTTT
CASSTQLNTEAFF
>TRBV19|-|TRBJ2-1|-
TGTGCCAGTAGTCGGGTCCACAACAACAATGAGCAGTTCTTC
CASSRVHNNNEQFF
>TRBV11-3|-|TRBJ2-1|-
TGTGCCAGCAGGAGGCAGGGAAACCTCTCCTACAATGAGCAGTTCTTC
CASRRQGNLSYNEQFF
>TRBV27|TRBD2|TRBJ2-3|once
TGTGCCAGCAGTTTATCGGCGGGGGTCGCAGATACGCAGTATTTT
CASSLSAGVADTQYF
>TRBV19|-|TRBJ1-5|-
TGTGCCAGTAGAATTCCGGGTTGGAATCAGCCCCAGCATTTT
CASRIPGWNQPQHF
>TRBV5-4|TRBD1|TRBJ2-5|-
TGTGCCAGCAGCATAGCCAGGGGGTTGGAGGAGACCCAGTACTTC
CASSIARGLEETQYF
>TRBV6-2/TRBV6-3|-|TRBJ1-6|once
TGTGCCAGCAGTTACGAGGGCGGGTATAATTCACCCCTCCACTTT
CASSYEGGYNSPLHF
>TRBV2|TRBD1|TRBJ1-4|once
TGTGCCAGCATCAGGGGGCTTGGTGAAAAACTGTTTTTT
CASIRGLGEKLFF
>TRBV18|-|TRBJ1-4|-
TGTGCCAGCTCACCGGTCCCAGCAACTAATGAAAAACTGTTTTTT
CASSPVPATNEKLFF
>TRBV4-3|TRBD2|TRBJ2-5|-
TGCGCCAGCAGCCGCGACTTAGCGGGGGGTACGGAGACCCAGTACTTC
CASSRDLAGGTETQYF
>TRBV30|TRBD1|TRBJ1-5|-
TGTGCCTGGAGTGGGGACAGTAGCAATCAGCCCCAGCATTTT
CAWSGDSSNQPQHF
>TRBV9|TRBD1|TRBJ1-3|-
TGTGCCAGCAGCGTAACGGCAGGGGGAATAGGGAATTCCGGAAACACCATATATTTT
CASSVTAGGIGNSGNTIYF
>TRBV19|-|TRBJ2-3|once
TGTGCCAGTAGTATAGGTGGGCAGGGGTTCCTAGATACGCAGTATTTT
CASSIGGQGFLDTQYF
>TRBV7-2|TRBD2|TRBJ2-1|-
TGTGCCAGCAGGCTAGCGGGGCCTTACTACAATGAGCAGTTCTTC
CASRLAGPYYNEQFF
>TRBV28|TRBD2|TRBJ2-3|-
TGTGCCAGCAGTCCGGGACTAGCGGGGGTGCAAGATACGCAGTATTTT
CASSPGLAGVQDTQYF
>TRBV5-6|-|TRBJ1-3|-
TGTGCCAGCAGCTCACCTACAGGGATCGGGGGAAACACCATATATTTT
CASSSPTGIGGNTIYF
>TRBV27|-|TRBJ2-3|-
TGTGCCAGCAGTTTATCTCCAGTCACAGATACGCAGTATTTT
CASSLSPVTDTQYF
>TRBV7-9|TRBD1|TRBJ1-2|-
TGTGCCAGCAGCCTATCCCGGACAGGGCTGGGGGGCTACACCTTC
CASSLSRTGLGGYTF
>TRBV21-1|-|TRBJ1-1|-
TGTGCCAGCAGCAAAGTACCCGGACTTAGGACCACTGAAGCTTTCTTT
CASSKVPGLRTTEAFF
>TRBV7-6|-|TRBJ2-1|-
TGTGCCAGCAGCCCAATGTCCCCTAGCTCCTACAATGAGCAGTTCTTC
CASSPMSPSSYNEQFF
>TRBV29-1|-|TRBJ2-1|-
TGCAGCGTTGTTTACGCCCGATCCGGTGAGCAGTTCTTC
CSVVYARSGEQFF
>TRBV5-1|-|TRBJ1-6|-
TGCGCCAGCAGCTTGGGGGCGGGTACACCCCTCCACTTT
CASSLGAGTPLHF
>TRBV4-3|-|TRBJ2-2|-
TGCGCCAGCAGCCAAGATTGGCCTAAAGGAGCCACCGGGGAGCTGTTTTTT
CASSQDWPKGATGELFF
>TRBV5-4|-|TRBJ2-6|-
TGTGCCAGCAGCTTGTACTCTGGGGCCAACGTCCTGACTTTC
CASSLYSGANVLTF
>TRBV19|-|TRBJ2-6|once
TGTGCCAGTAGTATGTCCTCTCCTAGCTCTGGGGCCAACGTCCTGACTTTC
CASSMSSPSSGANVLTF
>TRBV7-3|-|TRBJ2-1|few
TGTGCCAGCAGCTTAAAACTGAACGGGGGGCAGTTCTTC
CASSLKLNGGQFF
>TRBV6-5|TRBD1|TRBJ1-1|once
TGTGCCAGCAGTTCTGACAGGGCTGAAGCTTTCTTT
CASSSDRAEAFF
>TRBV5-4|TRBD1|TRBJ1-2|-
TGTGCCAGCAGCTGGGCCGGGACAGGGGAAACGGGGGGCTACACCTTC
CASSWAGTGETGGYTF
>TRBV4-2|TRBD2|TRBJ2-3|-
TGTGCCAGCAGATTGAGCGGGGGGGTCCTTAATACGCAGTATTTT
CASRLSGGVLNTQYF